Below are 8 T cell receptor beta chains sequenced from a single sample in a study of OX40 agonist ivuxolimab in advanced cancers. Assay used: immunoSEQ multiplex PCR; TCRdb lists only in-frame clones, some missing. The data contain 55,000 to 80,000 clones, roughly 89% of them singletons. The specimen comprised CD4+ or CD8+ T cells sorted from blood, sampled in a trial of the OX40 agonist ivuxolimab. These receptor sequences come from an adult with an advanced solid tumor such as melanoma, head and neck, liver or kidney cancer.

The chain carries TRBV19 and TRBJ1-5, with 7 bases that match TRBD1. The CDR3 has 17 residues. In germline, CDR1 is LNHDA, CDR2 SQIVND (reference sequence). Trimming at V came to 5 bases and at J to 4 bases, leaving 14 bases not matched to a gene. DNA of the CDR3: TGTGCCAGTAGTGCTCAGAACAGGGGCCCAGAGAATCAGCCCCAGCATTTT. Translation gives CASSAQNRGPENQPQHF.

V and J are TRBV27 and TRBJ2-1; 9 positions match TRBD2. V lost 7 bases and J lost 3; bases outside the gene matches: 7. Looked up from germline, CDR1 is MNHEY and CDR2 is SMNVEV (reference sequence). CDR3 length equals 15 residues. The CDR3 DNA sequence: TGTGCCAGCAAGGTTTCAGCGGGAGGCTACAATGAGCAGTTCTTC. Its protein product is CASKVSAGGYNEQFF.

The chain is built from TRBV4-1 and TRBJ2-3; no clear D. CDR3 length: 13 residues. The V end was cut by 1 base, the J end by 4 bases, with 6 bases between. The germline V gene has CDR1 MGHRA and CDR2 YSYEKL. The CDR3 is CASSQGIADTQYF. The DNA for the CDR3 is TGCGCCAGCAGCCAAGGTATAGCAGATACGCAGTATTTT.

Written as DNA, the CDR3 is TGTGCCAGCAGCCAAGCCGGTCAGGGTTTAAACTTTGTTATTGGCTACACCTTC. Amino acid sequence: CASSQAGQGLNFVIGYTF. The chain employs TRBV14 and TRBJ1-2, with D possibly matching TRBD1 (5 bases). V lost 1 base, J lost 7 bases, and 25 bases lay in between. Germline V CDR1 and CDR2: SGHDN, FVKESK. The CDR3 sequence is 18 residues long.

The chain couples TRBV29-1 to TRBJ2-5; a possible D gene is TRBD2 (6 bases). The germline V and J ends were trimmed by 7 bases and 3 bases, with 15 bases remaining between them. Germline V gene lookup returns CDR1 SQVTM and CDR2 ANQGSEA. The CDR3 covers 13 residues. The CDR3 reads CSGGTGRKETQYF. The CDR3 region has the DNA TGCAGCGGCGGGACTGGACGAAAAGAGACCCAGTACTTC.

This chain's CDR3 is CASSELGSTDTQYF. DNA for the CDR3: TGTGCCAGCAGTGAACTAGGGAGCACAGATACGCAGTATTTT. This chain connects TRBV6-1 to TRBJ2-3; no clear D. CDR1 and CDR2 (germline): MNHNS, SASEGT. Trimming pared 2 bases from V and 0 bases from J, leaving 6 bases between. The CDR3 has 14 residues.

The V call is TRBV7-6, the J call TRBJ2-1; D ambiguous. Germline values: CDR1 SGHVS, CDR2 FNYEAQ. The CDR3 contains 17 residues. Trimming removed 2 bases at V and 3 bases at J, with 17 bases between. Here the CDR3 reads CASSLKSAARFYNEQFF. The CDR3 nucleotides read TGTGCCAGCAGCTTAAAATCGGCGGCTAGGTTCTACAATGAGCAGTTCTTC.

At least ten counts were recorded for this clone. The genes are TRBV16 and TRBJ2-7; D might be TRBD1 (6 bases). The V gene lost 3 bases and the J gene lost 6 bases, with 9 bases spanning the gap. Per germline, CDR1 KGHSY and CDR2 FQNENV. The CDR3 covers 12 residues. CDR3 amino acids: CASSHRGSEQYF. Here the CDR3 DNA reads TGTGCCAGCAGCCACAGGGGAAGCGAGCAGTACTTC.